These T cell receptor beta chains were read from a single sample in a study of blood T cells in healthy people across ages. TCRdb re-analysed the 5' RACE reads in MiXCR, keeping a single row per CDR3 protein. The table has about 750,000 distinct CDR3 sequences, 50% to 65% seen once. Sequencing was done on a sample of blood. These receptors were obtained from a man older than 75 in good health. Each CDR3 is given with its conserved first and last residue. Fields, in order: V gene, CDR3 protein.

V: TRBV25-1; CDR3: CASSDPGQGPYEQYF
V: TRBV15; CDR3: CATSIVRGNEQFF
V: TRBV6-5; CDR3: CASSYNRGPYEQFF
V: TRBV6-2/TRBV6-3; CDR3: CASSPRTSGKAGYEQYF
V: TRBV29-1; CDR3: CSVETWGLQYNEQFF
V: TRBV20-1; CDR3: CSASPAAYEQYF
V: TRBV15; CDR3: CATSRDGKGGEQFF
V: TRBV12-3/TRBV12-4; CDR3: CASSLARPGTDTQYF
V: TRBV7-2; CDR3: CASSSGVAGHTDTQYF
V: TRBV4-1; CDR3: CASSQDGGSSVGYGYTF
V: TRBV24-1; CDR3: CATSEGGGAKNIQYF
V: TRBV5-1; CDR3: CASSWNVWTPYGYTF
V: TRBV6-5; CDR3: CASSYSSRGAYGNTIYF
V: TRBV29-1; CDR3: CSVHRGPDYGYTF
V: TRBV27; CDR3: CASTRMGDTEAFF
V: TRBV7-3; CDR3: CASSLGTGTGVGEQFF
V: TRBV27; CDR3: CASSPLGFSEQYF
V: TRBV7-6; CDR3: CASSLRGRGETQYF
V: TRBV6-5; CDR3: CASSYSPGLRWETQYF
V: TRBV13; CDR3: CASSEAGAGQPQHF
V: TRBV20-1; CDR3: CSAVRRPGLAGEETQYF
V: TRBV5-1; CDR3: CASSSDSQANEQYF
V: TRBV6-2/TRBV6-3; CDR3: CASSFQDYNEQYF
V: TRBV6-5; CDR3: CASSRGGFREQFF
V: TRBV7-2; CDR3: CASSLARGFPNSYEQYF
V: TRBV13; CDR3: CASSFAGERGYTF
V: TRBV6-5; CDR3: CASSYFGTSGTGELFF
V: TRBV15; CDR3: CATSRRGLAGQDTQYF
V: TRBV7-3; CDR3: CASSVRLAGHNEQYF
V: TRBV5-1; CDR3: CASSRALAQTYGQYF
V: TRBV4-2; CDR3: CASSQDGGGSSYEQHF
V: TRBV6-5; CDR3: CASRGSGRGRPQHF
V: TRBV6-1; CDR3: CASSEASGRGTDTQYF
V: TRBV5-1; CDR3: CASSMADTQYF
V: TRBV28; CDR3: CASSQTSLGTQYF
V: TRBV29-1; CDR3: CSVEDSTGGYSGANVLTF
V: TRBV5-1; CDR3: CASRVTSGNNEQFF
V: TRBV20-1; CDR3: CSATGTRVGNEQFF
V: TRBV18; CDR3: CASSPGTGGLDTQYF
V: TRBV7-9; CDR3: CASSRTSINPRLAKNIQYF
V: TRBV4-2; CDR3: CASSQVIAGAGTDTQYF
V: TRBV9; CDR3: CASSDRVEQFF